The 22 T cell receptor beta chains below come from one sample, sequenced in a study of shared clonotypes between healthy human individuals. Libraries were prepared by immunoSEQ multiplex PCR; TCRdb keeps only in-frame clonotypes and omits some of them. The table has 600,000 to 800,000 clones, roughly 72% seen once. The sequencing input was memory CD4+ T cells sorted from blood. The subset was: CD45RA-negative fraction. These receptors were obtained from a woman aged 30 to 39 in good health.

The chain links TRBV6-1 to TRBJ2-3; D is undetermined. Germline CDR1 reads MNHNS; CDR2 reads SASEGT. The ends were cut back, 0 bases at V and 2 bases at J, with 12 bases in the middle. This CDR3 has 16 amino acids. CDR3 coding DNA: TGTGCCAGCAGTGAAGCGCATGGGTCCACCACAGATACGCAGTATTTT. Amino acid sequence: CASSEAHGSTTDTQYF.

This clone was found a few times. In DNA form, the CDR3 reads TGCAGCGTCCCAAGGACTAGCGTTCCCGGGGAGCTGTTTTTT. This encodes CSVPRTSVPGELFF. The gene calls are TRBV29-1 and TRBJ2-2; 9 nucleotides align to TRBD2. V was clipped by 6 bases and J by 6 bases; unmatched bases: 8. Germline assignment: CDR1 SQVTM and CDR2 ANQGSEA. CDR3 length: 14 amino acids.

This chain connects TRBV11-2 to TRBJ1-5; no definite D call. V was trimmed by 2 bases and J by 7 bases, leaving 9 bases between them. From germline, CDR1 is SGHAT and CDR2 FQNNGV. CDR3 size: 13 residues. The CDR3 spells CASSLYPSQPQHF. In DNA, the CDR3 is TGTGCCAGCAGCTTATATCCGTCGCAGCCCCAGCATTTT.

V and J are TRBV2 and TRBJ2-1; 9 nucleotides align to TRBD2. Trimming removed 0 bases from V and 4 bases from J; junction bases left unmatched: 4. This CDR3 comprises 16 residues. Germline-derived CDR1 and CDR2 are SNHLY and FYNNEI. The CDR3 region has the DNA TGTGCCAGCAGTGAAGCGTTGCTAGCGGGGTACAATGAGCAGTTCTTC. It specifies CASSEALLAGYNEQFF.

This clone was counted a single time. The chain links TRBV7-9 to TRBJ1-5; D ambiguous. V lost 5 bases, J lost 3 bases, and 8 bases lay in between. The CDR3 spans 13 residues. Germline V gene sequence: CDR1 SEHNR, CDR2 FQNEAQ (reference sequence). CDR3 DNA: TGTGCCAGCAGCCGGGGATTCAATCAGCCCCAGCATTTT. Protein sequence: CASSRGFNQPQHF.

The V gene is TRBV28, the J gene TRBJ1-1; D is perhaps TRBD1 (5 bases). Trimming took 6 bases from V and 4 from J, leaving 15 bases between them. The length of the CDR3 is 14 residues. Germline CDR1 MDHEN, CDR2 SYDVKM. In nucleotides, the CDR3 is TGTGCCAGCAGAATCAGGGAGGGAGGCACTGAAGCTTTCTTT. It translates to CASRIREGGTEAFF. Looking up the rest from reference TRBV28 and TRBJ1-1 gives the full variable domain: DVKVTQSSRYLVKRTGEKVFLECVQDMDHENMFWYRQDPGLGLRLIYFSYDVKMKEKGDIPEGYSVSREKKERFSLILESASTNQTSMYLCASRIREGGTEAFFGQGTRLTVV.

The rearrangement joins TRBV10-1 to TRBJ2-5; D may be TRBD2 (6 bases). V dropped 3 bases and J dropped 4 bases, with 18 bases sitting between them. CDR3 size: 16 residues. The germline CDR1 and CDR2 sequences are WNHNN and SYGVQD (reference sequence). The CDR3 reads CASSESGLAWGETQYF. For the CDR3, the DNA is TGCGCCAGCAGTGAATCGGGGCTAGCGTGGGGAGAGACCCAGTACTTC.

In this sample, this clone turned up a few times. CDR3 DNA: TGCGCCAGCAGCCATCGGAGGGCTGGTATCGATGAGCAGTTCTTC. This translates into CASSHRRAGIDEQFF. This chain uses TRBV4-1 with TRBJ2-1, with D perhaps TRBD2 (6 bases). Trimming pared 3 bases from V and 8 bases from J, leaving 17 bases between. Germline V gene data show CDR1 as MGHRA and CDR2 as YSYEKL. The CDR3 totals 15 residues.

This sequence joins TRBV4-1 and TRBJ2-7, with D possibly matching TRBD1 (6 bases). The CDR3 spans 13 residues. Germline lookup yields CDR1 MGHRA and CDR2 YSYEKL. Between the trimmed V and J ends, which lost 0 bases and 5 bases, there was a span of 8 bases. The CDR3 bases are TGCGCCAGCAGCCAAGACAGGGGCGACGAGCAGTACTTC. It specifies CASSQDRGDEQYF.

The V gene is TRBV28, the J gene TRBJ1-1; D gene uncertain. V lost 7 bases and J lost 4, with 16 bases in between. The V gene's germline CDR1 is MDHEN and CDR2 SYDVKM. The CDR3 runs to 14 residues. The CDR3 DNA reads TGTGCCAGCACCCCTACCTGGGAGATCACTGAAGCTTTCTTT. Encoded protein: CASTPTWEITEAFF.

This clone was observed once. Written as DNA, the CDR3 is TGTGCCATCAGTGATCGGGGGGAGGCAGATACGCAGTATTTT. Its translation is CAISDRGEADTQYF. This chain joins TRBV10-3 and TRBJ2-3, with TRBD2 matching 7 bases. The CDR3 totals 14 residues. Germline V gene data show CDR1 as ENHRY and CDR2 as SYGVKD. The junction had 4 bases not matched to a gene; V was cut back by 3 bases and J by 4 bases.

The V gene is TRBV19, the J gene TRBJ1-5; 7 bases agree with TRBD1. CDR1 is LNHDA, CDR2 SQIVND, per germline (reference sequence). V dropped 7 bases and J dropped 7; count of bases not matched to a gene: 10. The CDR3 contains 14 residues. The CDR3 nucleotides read TGTGCCAGTACCCCAGGGGGAGTGAACCAGCCCCAGCATTTT. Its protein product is CASTPGGVNQPQHF.

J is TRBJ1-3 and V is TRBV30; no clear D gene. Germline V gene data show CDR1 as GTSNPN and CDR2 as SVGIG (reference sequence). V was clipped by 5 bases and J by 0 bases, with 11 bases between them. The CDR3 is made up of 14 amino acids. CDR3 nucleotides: TGTGCCTGGGGCACAACAATCTCTGGAAACACCATATATTTT. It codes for CAWGTTISGNTIYF.

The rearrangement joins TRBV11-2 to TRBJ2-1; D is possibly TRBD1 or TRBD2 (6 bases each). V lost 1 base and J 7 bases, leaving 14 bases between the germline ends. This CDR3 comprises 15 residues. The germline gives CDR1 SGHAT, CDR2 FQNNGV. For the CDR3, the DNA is TGTGCCAGCAGCTTAGTTCTTAGGGGGAGGAATGAGCAGTTCTTC. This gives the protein CASSLVLRGRNEQFF.

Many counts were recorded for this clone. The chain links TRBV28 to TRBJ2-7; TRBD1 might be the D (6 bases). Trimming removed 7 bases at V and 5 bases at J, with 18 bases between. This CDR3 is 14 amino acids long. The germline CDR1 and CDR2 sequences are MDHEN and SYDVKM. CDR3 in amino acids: CASKDRGQTNEQYF. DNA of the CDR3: TGTGCCAGCAAAGACCGGGGACAAACGAACGAGCAGTACTTC.

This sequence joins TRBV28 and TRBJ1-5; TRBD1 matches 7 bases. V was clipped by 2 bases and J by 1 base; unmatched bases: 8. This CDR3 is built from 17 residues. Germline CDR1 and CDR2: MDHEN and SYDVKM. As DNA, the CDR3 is TGTGCCAGCAGTTTAGACCGACAGGGTTGGAGCAATCAGCCCCAGCATTTT. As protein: CASSLDRQGWSNQPQHF.

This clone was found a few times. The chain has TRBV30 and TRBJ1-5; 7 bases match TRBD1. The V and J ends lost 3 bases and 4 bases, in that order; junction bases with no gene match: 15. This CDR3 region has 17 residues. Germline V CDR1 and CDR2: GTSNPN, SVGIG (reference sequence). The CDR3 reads CAWRGNNRGPHNQPQHF. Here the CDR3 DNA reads TGTGCCTGGAGGGGAAACAACAGGGGCCCCCATAATCAGCCCCAGCATTTT. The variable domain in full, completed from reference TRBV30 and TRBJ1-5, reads SQTIHQWPATLVQPVGSPLSLECTVEGTSNPNLYWYRQAAGRGLQLLFYSVGIGQISSEVPQNLSASRPQDRQFILSSKKLLLSDSGFYLCAWRGNNRGPHNQPQHFGDGTRLSIL.

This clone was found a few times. CDR3 region: CASAYINPDSYNEQFF. CDR3 nucleotides: TGTGCTAGTGCCTACATAAATCCTGATTCCTACAATGAGCAGTTCTTC. The chain uses TRBV12-5 and TRBJ2-1; D call uncertain. Germline V gene sequence: CDR1 LGHNT, CDR2 FRNRAP. The CDR3 contains 16 residues. V lost 7 bases, J lost 1 base, and 17 bases lay in between.

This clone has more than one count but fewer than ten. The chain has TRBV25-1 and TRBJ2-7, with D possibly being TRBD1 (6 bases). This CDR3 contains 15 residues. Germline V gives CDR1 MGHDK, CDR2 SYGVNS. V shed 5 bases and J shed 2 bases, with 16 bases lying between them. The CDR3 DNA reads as TGTGCCAGCAGTACAAGGGACACCACCACCTACGAGCAGTACTTC. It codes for CASSTRDTTTYEQYF.

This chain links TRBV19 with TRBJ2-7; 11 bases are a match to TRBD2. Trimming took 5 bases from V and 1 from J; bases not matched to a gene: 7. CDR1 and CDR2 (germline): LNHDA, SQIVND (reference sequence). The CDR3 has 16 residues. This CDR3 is CASSHAGTSGSYEQYF. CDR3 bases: TGTGCCAGTAGTCACGCCGGGACTAGCGGTTCCTACGAGCAGTACTTC.

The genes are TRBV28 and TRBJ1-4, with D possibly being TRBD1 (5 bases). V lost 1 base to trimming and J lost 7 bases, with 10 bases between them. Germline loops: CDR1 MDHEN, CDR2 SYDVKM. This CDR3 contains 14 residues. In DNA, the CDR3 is TGTGCCAGCAGTTTATCCGCGAGGGGTGAAAAACTGTTTTTT. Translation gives CASSLSARGEKLFF.

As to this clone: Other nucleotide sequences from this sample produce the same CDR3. CDR3 coding DNA: TGTGCCAGTGGACGGACAGAAGCTTTCTTT. Amino acids: CASGRTEAFF. The rearrangement uses TRBV6-1 and TRBJ1-1, with TRBD1 as a possible D gene (5 bases). The germline V and J ends were trimmed by 9 bases and 8 bases, with 10 bases remaining between them. Germline V gives CDR1 MNHNS, CDR2 SASEGT. This CDR3 is built from 10 residues.